Presented here are 24 T cell receptor beta chains from one specimen sequenced in a study of T cells expressing NK-cell markers. TCRdb re-called the 5' RACE reads, yielding one record per CDR3 amino acid sequence without DNA. The record lists over 350,000 distinct CDR3 sequences, of which the ten most abundant hold around 11%. The sequenced sample was blood T cells: a sorted CD56 or NKG2C T cell subset, CD4+ or CD8+ T cells, or bulk PBMC T cells (not recorded which). The receptors here all came from a woman between 45 and 60 years old in good health.

This chain joins TRBV7-2 and TRBJ2-7; the TCRdb D gene call, TRBD2, has no DNA to confirm it. CDR1 is SGHTA and CDR2 is FQGNSA in the germline V gene. The CDR3 is made up of 13 amino acids. CDR3 in amino acids: CASSRDSGAEQYF.

This chain links TRBV6-1 with TRBJ1-1; checking the TCRdb D call of TRBD1 is not possible without DNA. Germline V gene sequence: CDR1 MNHNS, CDR2 SASEGT. The CDR3 sequence is 16 residues long. CDR3 in amino acids: CASTGRTGGFPTEAFF.

The rearrangement uses TRBV30 and TRBJ2-2. Germline CDR1 GTSNPN, CDR2 SVGIG (reference sequence). The CDR3 sequence is 13 residues long. The CDR3 here is CAAWSRDTGELFF.

The chain uses TRBV28 and TRBJ2-3; the TRBD1 assignment by TCRdb is unverifiable without DNA. CDR3 size: 17 residues. From germline, CDR1 is MDHEN and CDR2 SYDVKM. CDR3 amino acids: CASSFGAGTGVTDTQYF.

This sequence joins TRBV2 and TRBJ1-5; TCRdb lists TRBD1, though no DNA is available to test this call. Per germline, CDR1 SNHLY and CDR2 FYNNEI. The CDR3 has 16 amino acids. This CDR3 reads CASSLWDRGRITPQHF.

The chain employs TRBV5-1 and TRBJ1-5; TCRdb lists TRBD1, though no DNA is available to test this call. The CDR3 is made up of 14 amino acids. In germline, CDR1 is SGHRS, CDR2 YFSETQ. CDR3 in amino acids: CASSVTGGNQPQHF.

The gene calls are TRBV2 and TRBJ1-2; the D call of TRBD1 rests on TCRdb alone, since no DNA is present to check it. The CDR3 sequence is 13 residues long. Per the germline V gene, CDR1 is SNHLY and CDR2 is FYNNEI. The CDR3 sequence is CASSEARGGGYTF.

The chain uses TRBV6-1 and TRBJ1-3. The germline V gene has CDR1 MNHNS and CDR2 SASEGT. This CDR3 comprises 14 residues. CDR3 region: CASSAPNSGNTIYF.

This CDR3 is CASSFGGFQETQYF. The chain is built from TRBV7-2 and TRBJ2-5; TCRdb calls TRBD1, which cannot be checked without DNA. Germline V lookup: CDR1 SGHTA, CDR2 FQGNSA. The CDR3 loop spans 14 amino acids.

The genes are TRBV7-7 and TRBJ2-7. Looked up from germline, CDR1 is SSHAT and CDR2 is FNYEAQ (reference sequence). The CDR3 totals 14 residues. The CDR3 is CASSLSVGSYEQYF.

The gene calls are TRBV21-1 and TRBJ2-7; TCRdb returns TRBD2, unconfirmable since there is no DNA. TRBV21-1 is recorded as a pseudogene. This CDR3 spans 16 amino acids. This CDR3 is CASSKKPGTTSYEQYF.

The V call is TRBV10-3, the J call TRBJ2-1; TCRdb calls TRBD1, which cannot be checked without DNA. This CDR3 is 15 amino acids long. The germline V gene encodes CDR1 ENHRY and CDR2 SYGVKD. CDR3 sequence: CAISRDTGQYNEQFF.

CDR3: CASSGSSGTTDTQYF. The V and J genes are TRBV9 and TRBJ2-3; the TCRdb D gene call, TRBD1, has no DNA to confirm it. This CDR3 has 15 residues. The germline V gene has CDR1 SGDLS and CDR2 YYNGEE.

The rearrangement joins TRBV10-3 to TRBJ1-4; TCRdb's D gene call, TRBD1, goes unchecked for lack of DNA. The germline CDR1 and CDR2 sequences are ENHRY and SYGVKD. The CDR3 loop spans 13 amino acids. CDR3: CAIRGAQIEKLFF.

This chain links TRBV9 with TRBJ2-7; TCRdb designates TRBD1, a call that cannot be tested without DNA. The CDR3 sequence is 14 residues long. Germline V gene lookup returns CDR1 SGDLS and CDR2 YYNGEE. This CDR3 reads CASSVKDRGSEQYF.

CDR3 residues: CASSAPTRRGELFF. This chain links TRBV7-9 with TRBJ2-2; TCRdb returns TRBD1, unconfirmable since there is no DNA. The germline V gene has CDR1 SEHNR and CDR2 FQNEAQ (reference sequence). CDR3 size: 14 residues.

This rearrangement joins TRBV5-1 to TRBJ1-6. Germline CDR1 reads SGHRS; CDR2 reads YFSETQ. The CDR3 spans 15 residues. The CDR3 is CASSLVVGSDSPLHF.

The chain is built from TRBV11-3 and TRBJ2-3; TCRdb picks TRBD2, but there is no DNA to check that call. This CDR3 comprises 16 residues. In germline, CDR1 is SGHNT, CDR2 YENEEA. CDR3 sequence reads: CASSPHSGTSTDTQYF.

This chain uses TRBV24-1 with TRBJ2-2; TCRdb designates TRBD1, a call that cannot be tested without DNA. This CDR3 comprises 17 residues. CDR1 is KGHDR and CDR2 is SFDVKD in the germline V gene. The chain's CDR3 is CATSDTGQVASTGELFF.

The J gene is TRBJ2-1, the V gene TRBV29-1; absent DNA, TCRdb's TRBD2 call cannot be checked. In germline, CDR1 is SQVTM, CDR2 ANQGSEA. This CDR3 is 14 amino acids long. This chain's CDR3 is CSGRMSGSIGEQFF.

The chain has TRBV12-3 or TRBV12-4 and TRBJ1-2; TCRdb gives TRBD1 as the D gene, but with no DNA this cannot be confirmed. The CDR3 extends over 14 amino acids. The CDR3 loop is CASSSRRGFGGYTF.

This sequence joins TRBV3-1 and TRBJ2-3; TCRdb designates TRBD2, a call that cannot be tested without DNA. The CDR3 contains 17 residues. CDR1 is LGHDT, CDR2 YNNKEL, per germline (reference sequence). CDR3 amino acids: CASTDSASGPSTDTQYF.

This chain joins TRBV12-3 or TRBV12-4 and TRBJ2-3; absent DNA, TCRdb's TRBD2 call cannot be checked. CDR3 size: 15 residues. The CDR3 reads CATNRDWPSTDTQYF.

The chain joins TRBV20-1 to TRBJ2-3. This CDR3 comprises 12 residues. The germline V gene has CDR1 DFQATT and CDR2 SNEGSKA (reference sequence). CDR3 sequence: CSALTEADTQYF.